This T cell receptor beta chain was captured by sequencing in a study of blood T cells in healthy people across ages. This clonotype was seen repeatedly, ten times or more. A second PCR, run for about 7 to 11 cycles, used a sample-barcoded 5' primer plus a J-beta primer mix. TCRdb analysed the 5' RACE reads with MiXCR anew, one entry per CDR3 protein. Here the sample spans roughly 730,000 distinct CDR3 sequences, 45% to 70% being singletons. Germline V gives CDR1 LNHNV, CDR2 YYDKDF (reference sequence). Trimming took off 4 bases at V and 1 base at J, with 17 bases between the two ends. CDR3 size: 18 residues.

The receptor comes from a man aged 35-49 years in good health. The specimen sequenced was blood. The rearrangement joins TRBV15 to TRBJ2-6, with TRBD1 as a possible D gene (6 bases). The CDR3 coding sequence is TGTGCCACCAGCACGTTAACAGGGACGGTATCTGGGGCCAACGTCCTGACTTTC. Residues: CATSTLTGTVSGANVLTF.